This TCR beta chain derives from a study of Ad26.COV2.S vaccination and SARS-CoV-2 variants. Overall study context: The Ad26.COV2.S arm of the COV1001 trial was where the donor was placed. Into the muscle, Ad26.COV2.S was dosed once or twice, 56 days apart. Whole-study results and caveats: After vaccination, substantial breadth of spike-specific CD8+ and CD4+ responses was reported.

Noted treatment: over 15 received Ad26.COV2.S at low or high dose, single or two shots; five or six received placebo; per-sample allocation not given. Sampling took place 63 days after the first vaccine or placebo injection. On this clone itself: The target antigen is unknown.

Clones were sequenced by immunoSEQ multiplex PCR, and TCRdb holds only the in-frame ones, with some missing. This sample has about 460,000 clones, with 89% found just once. Germline V CDR1 and CDR2: PRHDT, FYEKMQ (reference sequence). Germline trimming cut 7 bases from V and 4 bases from J; bases unmatched to any gene: 15. The CDR3 has 16 residues. Sequences were derived from peripheral blood, sampled in a trial of Ad26.COV2.S vaccine versus placebo. V and J are TRBV13 and TRBJ2-7, with 8 bases lining up with TRBD2. The receptor's source is a person between 18 and 65 years old who received the Ad26.COV2.S COVID-19 vaccine or a placebo. The CDR3 loop is CASIKGPVAGSYEQYF. Here the CDR3 DNA reads TGTGCCAGCATTAAGGGCCCCGTAGCGGGGTCATACGAGCAGTACTTC.